Listed here is a single T cell receptor (beta chain). Its antigen is unidentified. The sample comes from a study of cytomegalovirus exposure and HLA in healthy donors. Notes on the study in general: Further analysis was carried out later, and it showed several of the most significant clusters appearing linked to common viral pathogens. Later genetic work tied a missense DCLRE1C variant to beta-chain V and J trimming.

CDR1 is SGHTA and CDR2 is FQGNSA in the germline V gene. The V and J ends lost 2 bases and 6 bases respectively, with 10 bases between them. The CDR3 is made up of 13 amino acids. PCR was performed using 60 Vbeta and 13 Jbeta primers. The protocol was immunoSEQ multiplex PCR, while the TCRdb copy is restricted to in-frame clones and leaves out a portion. The table includes about 200,000 clones, approximately 83% detected once. The origin of this receptor is a boy between 2 and 15 years old in good health and CMV-seronegative. This chain uses TRBV7-2 with TRBJ1-2, with no clear D. The sample taken for sequencing was PBMCs. In nucleotides, the CDR3 is TGTGCCAGCAGCTTAAACGGGGAGCATGGCTACACCTTC. Its protein is CASSLNGEHGYTF.